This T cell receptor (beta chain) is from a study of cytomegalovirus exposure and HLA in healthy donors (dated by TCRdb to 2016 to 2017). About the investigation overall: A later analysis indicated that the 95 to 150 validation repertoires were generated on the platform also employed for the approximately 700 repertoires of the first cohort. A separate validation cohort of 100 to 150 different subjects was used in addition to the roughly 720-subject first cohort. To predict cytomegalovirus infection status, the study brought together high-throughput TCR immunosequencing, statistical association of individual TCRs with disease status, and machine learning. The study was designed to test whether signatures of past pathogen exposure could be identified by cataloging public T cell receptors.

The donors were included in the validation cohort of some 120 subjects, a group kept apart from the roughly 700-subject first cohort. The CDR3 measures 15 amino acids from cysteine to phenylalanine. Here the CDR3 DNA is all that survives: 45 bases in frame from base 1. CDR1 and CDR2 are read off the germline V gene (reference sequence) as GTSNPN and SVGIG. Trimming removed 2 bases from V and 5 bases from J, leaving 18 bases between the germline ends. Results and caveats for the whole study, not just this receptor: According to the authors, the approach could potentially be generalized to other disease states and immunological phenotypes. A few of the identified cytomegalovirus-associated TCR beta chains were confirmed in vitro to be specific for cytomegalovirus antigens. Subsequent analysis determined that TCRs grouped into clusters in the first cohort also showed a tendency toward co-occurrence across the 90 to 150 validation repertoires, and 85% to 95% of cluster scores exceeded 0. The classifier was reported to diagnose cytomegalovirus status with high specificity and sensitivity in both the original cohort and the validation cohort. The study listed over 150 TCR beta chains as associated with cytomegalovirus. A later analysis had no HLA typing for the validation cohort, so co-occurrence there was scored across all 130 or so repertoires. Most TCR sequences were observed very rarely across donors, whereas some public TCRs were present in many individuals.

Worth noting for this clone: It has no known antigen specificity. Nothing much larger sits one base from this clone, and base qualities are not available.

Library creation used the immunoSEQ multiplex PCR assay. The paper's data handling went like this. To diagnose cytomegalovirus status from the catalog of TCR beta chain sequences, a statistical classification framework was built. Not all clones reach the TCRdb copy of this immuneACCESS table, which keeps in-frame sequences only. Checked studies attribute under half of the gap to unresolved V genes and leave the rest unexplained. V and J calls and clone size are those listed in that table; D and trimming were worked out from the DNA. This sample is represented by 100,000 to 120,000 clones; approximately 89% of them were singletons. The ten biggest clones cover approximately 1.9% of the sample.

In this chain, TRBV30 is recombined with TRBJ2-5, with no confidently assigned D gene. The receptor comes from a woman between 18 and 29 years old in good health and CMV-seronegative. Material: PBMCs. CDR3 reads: CAWSKQAIPRETQYF. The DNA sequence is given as TGTGCCTGGAGTAAGCAGGCCATACCCCGGGAGACCCAGTACTTC.